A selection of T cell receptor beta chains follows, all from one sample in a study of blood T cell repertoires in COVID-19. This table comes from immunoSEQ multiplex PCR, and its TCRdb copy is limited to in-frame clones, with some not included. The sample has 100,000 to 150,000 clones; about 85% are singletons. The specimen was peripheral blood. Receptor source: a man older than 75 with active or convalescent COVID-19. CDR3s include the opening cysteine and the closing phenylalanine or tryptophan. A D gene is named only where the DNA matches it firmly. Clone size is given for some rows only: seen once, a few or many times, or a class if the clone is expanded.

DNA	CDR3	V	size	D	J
TGTGCCAGCAGTTCAGTACGCAATCAGCCCCAGCATTTT	CASSSVRNQPQHF	TRBV27	NA	NA	TRBJ1-5
TGTGCCAGCAGCTTAGCCGGGCTAGCGCAGGACAATGAGCAGTTCTTC	CASSLAGLAQDNEQFF	TRBV7-9	NA	NA	TRBJ2-1
TGTGCCAGCAGCTCACTTTGGGGGGGATCTGAAGCTTTCTTT	CASSSLWGGSEAFF	TRBV7-2	NA	NA	TRBJ1-1
TGTGCCAGTAGATGGGGAGGGGATCAGCCCCAGCATTTT	CASRWGGDQPQHF	TRBV19	NA	NA	TRBJ1-5
TGTGCCTGGACTGTCGGGACAGGGAGGGGGGGGGAGCTGTTTTTT	CAWTVGTGRGGELFF	TRBV30	NA	TRBD1	TRBJ2-2
TGTGCCAGCAGTGAGTACCAGGGTAATGAAAAACTGTTTTTT	CASSEYQGNEKLFF	TRBV6-1	once	NA	TRBJ1-4
TGTGCCACCAGTACAGGGGGTTATGGCTACACCTTC	CATSTGGYGYTF	TRBV24-1	NA	TRBD1	TRBJ1-2
TGTGCCAGCATCCTCAGGACAGGGGGCATGTACGAGCAGTACTTC	CASILRTGGMYEQYF	TRBV7-8	NA	TRBD1	TRBJ2-7
TGTGCCAGCAGCACCGCCCGACAAGGGAACACTGAAGCTTTCTTT	CASSTARQGNTEAFF	TRBV21-1	once	NA	TRBJ1-1
TGTGCCATCAGCCCGGGAATCGGCACAGATACGCAGTATTTT	CAISPGIGTDTQYF	TRBV10-3	few	NA	TRBJ2-3
TGCAGCGTAGCCCCGGGACAAATCACCGGGGAGCTGTTTTTT	CSVAPGQITGELFF	TRBV29-1	NA	NA	TRBJ2-2
TGTGCCATCAGTGACCCGGGACTAGCGGGGGGAAGCTCCTACAATGAGCAGTTCTTC	CAISDPGLAGGSSYNEQFF	TRBV10-3	NA	TRBD2	TRBJ2-1
TGCGCCAGCAGCGGGACCGGGACAGAGACTTTCGAGCAGTACTTC	CASSGTGTETFEQYF	TRBV5-1	NA	TRBD1	TRBJ2-7
TGTGCCAGCAGCTTAGGGACAGGGCGGGAGACCCAGTACTTC	CASSLGTGRETQYF	TRBV7-9	NA	TRBD1	TRBJ2-5
TGTGCCAGCAGTGAGGGACAGACCTACGAGCAGTACTTC	CASSEGQTYEQYF	TRBV2	once	TRBD1	TRBJ2-7
TGTGCCAGCAGCACCTCCTTGGCTTCTTCAAGCACAGATACGCAGTATTTT	CASSTSLASSSTDTQYF	TRBV9	NA	NA	TRBJ2-3
TGTGCCAGCAGGAAATTGGTACAGGGGGATTCACCCCTCCACTTT	CASRKLVQGDSPLHF	TRBV2	NA	TRBD1	TRBJ1-6
TGTGCCAGCAGTGCCCAGGGGACCAACCAAGAGACCCAGTACTTC	CASSAQGTNQETQYF	TRBV2	NA	NA	TRBJ2-5
TGCGCCAGCAGCCAAGATATAACGGTGGGCCCCGAGCAGTACTTC	CASSQDITVGPEQYF	TRBV4-1	NA	NA	TRBJ2-7
TGTGCCTGGAGCCCCTCCGGACAGTATGGCTACACCTTC	CAWSPSGQYGYTF	TRBV30	NA	NA	TRBJ1-2
TGTGCCAGCAGTGAGACTAGCGGGAGGGTTGGGGAGCAGTTCTTC	CASSETSGRVGEQFF	TRBV2	NA	TRBD2	TRBJ2-1
TGTGCCAGTACCGAACAGGCTAGCGGGGCAGATACGCAGTATTTT	CASTEQASGADTQYF	TRBV19	once	TRBD2	TRBJ2-3
TGTGCCAGTAGCCTAGGGACATTTCCTTATAGCAATCAGCCCCAGCATTTT	CASSLGTFPYSNQPQHF	TRBV19	NA	NA	TRBJ1-5
TGTGCCAGCAGCTTCACGGGGGAAGAGACCCAGTACTTC	CASSFTGEETQYF	TRBV5-4	once	NA	TRBJ2-5
TGTGCCAGCAGGTCAGGGGGCATGGAGACCCAGTACTTC	CASRSGGMETQYF	TRBV7-3	NA	TRBD1	TRBJ2-5
TGTGCCATCAGGCCGGAGACCGGGGAGCTGTTTTTT	CAIRPETGELFF	TRBV10-3	NA	NA	TRBJ2-2
TGTGCCAGTTCGGACAGAAAGAATTCACCCCTCCACTTT	CASSDRKNSPLHF	TRBV19	NA	NA	TRBJ1-6
TGCGCCAGCAGCTTGGCGGGACAGGGCCGAAACACCATATATTTT	CASSLAGQGRNTIYF	TRBV5-1	NA	TRBD1	TRBJ1-3
TGTGCCAGCAGCCTCCGAGTGCTTACAGCGAACACTGAAGCTTTCTTT	CASSLRVLTANTEAFF	TRBV5-5	NA	NA	TRBJ1-1
TGTGTCAGAAGCTTACACTTGAGGGGGAGCTCTGGAAACACCATATATTTT	CVRSLHLRGSSGNTIYF	TRBV7-5	NA	NA	TRBJ1-3
TGTGCCAGCAGTTTAACGGCCTACGAGCAGTACTTC	CASSLTAYEQYF	TRBV28	few	NA	TRBJ2-7
TGCGCCAGCAGCTTGAAAACAGGCAGCACTGAAGCTTTCTTT	CASSLKTGSTEAFF	TRBV5-1	NA	NA	TRBJ1-1
TGTGCCAGCAGCCAAGTTTCTATGCGGGCCGGGCAGGCAGATACGCAGTATTTT	CASSQVSMRAGQADTQYF	TRBV4-2	NA	NA	TRBJ2-3